This TCR beta chain was observed in a study of blood T cell repertoires in COVID-19. In the study overall: In each case, the material was cDNA or gDNA derived from T cells, B-cell-depleted T cells, or PBMCs.

V was pared by 1 base and J by 8 bases, with 9 bases of the junction left unmatched. Germline V gene lookup returns CDR1 KGHSH and CDR2 LQKENI. CDR3 length equals 16 residues. The method was immunoSEQ multiplex PCR; TCRdb's version includes in-frame clones alone and lacks a portion of them. The sample contains under 150,000 clones, 75% to 90% of which appear only once. V gene TRBV18 combines with J gene TRBJ2-1; 9 positions agree with TRBD2. Sequenced material: peripheral blood. This TCR was sampled from a woman aged 60-75 years with active COVID-19. The CDR3 here is CASSPQGAGGPYEQFF. Here the CDR3 DNA reads TGTGCCAGCTCACCACAAGGAGCGGGAGGCCCCTATGAGCAGTTCTTC.